This TCR beta chain derives from a study of T cell responses to AZD1222 COVID-19 vaccine (dated by TCRdb to about 2021). About the study as a whole: A total of approximately 240 trial participants underwent TCR sequencing, of whom some 210 received two doses of AZD1222 and about 25 received two doses of the MenACWY control vaccine. Trial participants were enrolled into age subgroups of 18-55, 56-69 and 70-plus years, which contained 148, 28 and 57 TCR-sequenced participants, respectively.

This clone was counted at least ten times. The antigen this receptor binds is unknown. Base qualities are not provided; no much larger clone lies one nucleotide away. The paper's findings and limits, for the study overall: Participants were mostly white British, with more females than males. The authors suggested clonal diversity may have been underestimated. CD4 TCRs associated with the vaccine covered the entire spike protein, and the dominant responses were in regions 160-218 and 743-854. The 56-69-year group was small, and its depth increase did not reach significance, likely because of low power. Spike-specific TCR breadth and depth rose significantly after two AZD1222 doses compared with day 0 and with MenACWY recipients. Nearly half of unique spike-specific TCRs reportedly recognized epitopes outside regions mutated in the B.1.351 and B.1.1.7 variants. Because no day 14 peak-response samples were available, repertoires were characterized only after the peak T cell response. Conclusions about previously exposed vaccinees were limited because only a handful of AZD1222 recipients were SARS-CoV-2 seropositive at baseline.

The CDR3 regions of human TCRbeta chains were analyzed by immunosequencing. The study's own analysis went as follows. Repertoire TCRs were matched against a reference library of SARS-CoV-2-specific TCRs generated with the MIRA antigen-specificity platform. Breadth was defined as the fraction of unique TCRs that were SARS-CoV-2-associated. Depth was defined as the fraction of total T cells that were SARS-CoV-2-associated. Using the MIRA data, each spike-specific TCR was assigned both to the spike region to which the TCR was reactive and to a CD4 or CD8 class. Log10-transformed breadth and depth values were compared by one-way ANOVA with Sidak's multiple comparisons tests. TCRdb took over this immuneACCESS table, retaining in-frame rearrangements with V and J assigned. Such tables are incomplete; in checked studies, under half of the missing clones stem from an unresolved V gene, and the remainder is unexplained. The V and J calls and clone size were taken over from that table, and D and trimming were inferred from the DNA. The sample table shows 150,000 to 200,000 clones, and roughly 91% are seen once. The ten largest clones take up approximately 5.9% of the sample.

CDR1 and CDR2, looked up from the germline V gene (reference sequence), are LNHDA and SQIVND. The CDR3 runs 16 amino acids, cysteine and phenylalanine included. Of the read, only the CDR3 DNA is kept; its 48 bases are in frame from base 1. At the junction V is shortened by 1 base and J by 7 bases; bases outside the gene matches: 8. Reading the label with the study, this specimen's time point is: about 28 days (+/-7) after the second vaccine dose. Because spike-specific TCR depth and breadth did not differ between the two schedules, AZD1222 recipients who got a second dose at roughly 4 weeks were pooled with those who got a second dose at roughly 12 weeks. Vaccinee samples were obtained from the UK trials COV001 and COV002, which included a single-blind randomized controlled phase 2/3 trial of AZD1222 (ChAdOx1 nCoV-19) in healthy adults. Trial participant PBMC samples were collected at day 0 and day 28 after the second dose for TCRbeta chain sequencing.

The sequence is built from TRBV19 and TRBJ1-5, and 9 junction bases match TRBD1. The sequence derives from an adult who received the AZD1222 COVID-19 vaccine. Sequencing used peripheral blood, obtained 28 days after the second AZD1222 dose. The CDR3 has the sequence CASSIGPQGAGQPQHF. The DNA is TGTGCCAGTAGTATAGGCCCACAGGGGGCTGGACAGCCCCAGCATTTT.